Listed here are 23 T cell receptor beta chains from one sample, sequenced in a study of CD8+ T cells in alopecia areata. RNA was extracted and reverse transcribed into cDNA as the sequencing template. TCRdb's copy holds only in-frame clones and misses some; the assay was immunoSEQ multiplex PCR. The sample yields roughly 150,000 clones, 87% seen once. This specimen was CD8+ T cells sorted from blood, taken at week 0. The source is a human donor with alopecia areata.

Remarks on this clone: Compared with germline, one end of the junction differs, possibly owing to a read error. The rearrangement links TRBV9 to TRBJ2-7; 10 nucleotides match TRBD1. The CDR3 consists of 14 residues. CDR1 is SGDLS, CDR2 YYNGEE, per germline. CDR3 coding DNA: TGTGCCAGCAGCCAAGGTGGGACAGGGGCCGAACGGAACTTC. It translates to CASSQGGTGAERNF.

This clone was seen a single time. This chain uses TRBV27 with TRBJ2-4; no clear D. The CDR3 has 21 residues. Germline lookup yields CDR1 MNHEY and CDR2 SMNVEV (reference sequence). The ends were cut back, 0 bases at V and 0 bases at J, with 24 bases in the middle. As DNA, the CDR3 is TGTGCCAGCAGTTTATCCCGCCGGTCGGCCCTCCTCGATCTAGCCAAAAACATTCAGTACTTC. It codes for CASSLSRRSALLDLAKNIQYF.

Of note for this clone: An end of the junction differs from the germline gene, which may be a read error. The genes are TRBV7-2 and TRBJ2-7; D may match TRBD1 or TRBD2 (6 bases each). Germline CDR1 is SGHTA and CDR2 is FQGNSA. This CDR3 has 11 amino acids. The CDR3 is CASSRYAGGGF. The CDR3 coding sequence is TGTGCCAGCAGCCGCTACGCCGGAGGGGGCTTC.

The chain recombines TRBV9 with TRBJ2-3; D may be TRBD1 or TRBD2 (5 bases each). Germline V gene data show CDR1 as SGDLS and CDR2 as YYNGEE. The CDR3 spans 16 residues. Trimming shortened V by 3 bases and J by 0 bases, and 14 bases separated the two germline ends. The CDR3 protein is CASSELRGGSTDTQYF. The CDR3 nucleotides are TGTGCCAGCAGCGAATTACGTGGGGGAAGCACAGATACGCAGTATTTT. Based on the CDR3 plus reference TRBV9 and TRBJ2-3, the full variable domain is DSGVTQTPKHLITATGQRVTLRCSPRSGDLSVYWYQQSLDQGLQFLIQYYNGEERAKGNILERFSAQQFPDLHSELNLSSLELGDSALYFCASSELRGGSTDTQYFGPGTRLTVL.

The chain links TRBV19 to TRBJ2-7, with 10 bases matching TRBD2. The CDR3 runs to 13 residues. V shed 6 bases and J 5 bases; nucleotides not matched to a gene: 4. Germline V gene data show CDR1 as LNHDA and CDR2 as SQIVND (reference sequence). This CDR3 is CASSGLAVNEQYF. The CDR3 nucleotides read TGTGCCAGTAGCGGACTAGCGGTTAACGAGCAGTACTTC.

This clone came up once. The V gene is TRBV6-4, the J gene TRBJ2-7; no reliable D call. From germline, CDR1 is MRHNA and CDR2 SNTAGT. The CDR3 extends over 14 amino acids. The V end was cut by 4 bases, the J end by 3 bases, with 13 bases between. CDR3 loop: CASSVAYINYEQYF. DNA of the CDR3: TGTGCCAGCAGTGTCGCTTACATAAACTACGAGCAGTACTTC.

The chain couples TRBV6-6 to TRBJ2-7; D uncertain. With 0 bases removed from V and 5 bases from J, the gap between germline ends came to 11 bases. Germline CDR1 MNHNY, CDR2 SVGAGI (reference sequence). The length of the CDR3 is 14 residues. Here the CDR3 DNA reads TGTGCCAGCAGTTACTCTAAAGCGCCCAACGAGCAGTACTTC. Encoded protein: CASSYSKAPNEQYF.

This chain links TRBV15 with TRBJ2-7; D is possibly TRBD1 (7 bases). Germline CDR1 and CDR2: LNHNV and YYDKDF (reference sequence). The CDR3 totals 15 residues. The V end was cut by 0 bases, the J end by 5 bases, with 14 bases between. The CDR3 DNA sequence: TGTGCCACCAGCAGAGATCGCGGGACAGTGGACGAGCAGTACTTC. It translates to CATSRDRGTVDEQYF.

The chain has TRBV29-1 and TRBJ1-1; D remains ambiguous. Germline V lookup: CDR1 SQVTM, CDR2 ANQGSEA. This CDR3 contains 14 residues. Trimming left V 3 bases short and J 0 bases short, with 11 bases between. Written as DNA, the CDR3 is TGCAGCGTTGAGTGGGCCCACATGAACACTGAAGCTTTCTTT. It translates to CSVEWAHMNTEAFF. The full variable domain, its missing parts supplied by reference TRBV29-1 and TRBJ1-1, is SAVISQKPSRDICQRGTSLTIQCQVDSQVTMMFWYRQQPGQSLTLIATANQGSEATYESGFVIDKFPISRPNLTFSTLTVSNMSPEDSSIYLCSVEWAHMNTEAFFGQGTRLTVV.

J is TRBJ2-1 and V is TRBV14, with 7 bases that match TRBD2. J lost 7 bases, V lost 6 bases, and 9 bases had no gene match. The CDR3 sequence is 14 residues long. Germline V gene lookup returns CDR1 SGHDN and CDR2 FVKESK. CDR3 protein: CASSRERGWNEQFF. Written as DNA, the CDR3 is TGTGCCAGCAGTCGTGAGCGGGGTTGGAATGAGCAGTTCTTC.

CDR3 residues: CASSEAVLVYINEQFF. CDR3 nucleotides: TGTGCCAGCAGTGAAGCGGTTCTAGTTTATATCAATGAGCAGTTCTTC. The V and J genes are TRBV2 and TRBJ2-1, with D hard to call. Germline CDR1 SNHLY, CDR2 FYNNEI. The CDR3 covers 16 residues. Trimming left V 0 bases short and J 6 bases short, with 15 bases between.

Written as DNA, the CDR3 is TGTGCCAGCAGCTTCCTAGGAGGAGGGCTCGGCGAGCAGTACTTC. Translated: CASSFLGGGLGEQYF. The chain uses TRBV7-8 and TRBJ2-7; D is perhaps TRBD2 (6 bases). Trimming pared 3 bases from V and 6 bases from J, leaving 18 bases between. Germline CDR1 and CDR2: SGHVS and FQNEAQ. The CDR3 contains 15 residues.

The V and J genes are TRBV30 and TRBJ2-5; D may be TRBD2 (5 bases). Matching the DNA end better, TRBJ2-7 makes the J call doubtful. There are 10 residues in the CDR3. Germline V CDR1 and CDR2: GTSNPN, SVGIG (reference sequence). CDR3 nucleotide sequence: TGTGCCTGCGGGGCCTACGAGCAGTACTTC. It specifies CACGAYEQYF.

The gene calls are TRBV14 and TRBJ1-1; TRBD1 matches at 9 bases. J lost 5 bases, V lost 3 bases, and 10 bases had no gene match. CDR3 size: 16 residues. Germline V gene data show CDR1 as SGHDN and CDR2 as FVKESK. In DNA form, the CDR3 reads TGTGCCAGCAGCCACGGTACAGGGGGCGCAAGGACTGAAGCTTTCTTT. Amino acid sequence: CASSHGTGGARTEAFF.

This clone was recorded only once. The chain carries TRBV5-1 and TRBJ2-7, with 8 positions matching TRBD1. Germline V gives CDR1 SGHRS, CDR2 YFSETQ. The CDR3 spans 16 residues. V dropped 3 bases and J dropped 1; count of bases not matched to a gene: 9. CDR3 protein: CASSSLRQGQSYEQYF. The CDR3 region has the DNA TGCGCCAGCAGCTCTCTACGACAGGGGCAGTCCTACGAGCAGTACTTC.

CDR3 nucleotides: TGTGCCAGCAGTTTCGGGAGGGGATTCCGGTACTTC. It yields the protein CASSFGRGFRYF. The J gene is TRBJ2-7, the V gene TRBV27, with 8 bases that match TRBD2. The CDR3 consists of 12 residues. With V trimmed by 3 bases and J by 12 bases, 7 bases remained unmatched. From germline, CDR1 is MNHEY and CDR2 SMNVEV (reference sequence).

CDR3 in amino acids: CASSPVGPGREQFF. CDR3 nucleotides: TGTGCCAGCAGCCCCGTGGGCCCGGGGAGGGAGCAGTTCTTC. The chain couples TRBV7-3 to TRBJ2-1, with a possible D match to TRBD2 (6 bases). The V gene lost 5 bases and the J gene lost 10 bases, with 18 bases spanning the gap. The CDR3 is 14 residues long. Germline V CDR1 and CDR2: SGHTA, FQGTGA.

This chain uses TRBV7-3 with TRBJ1-6, with TRBD1 matching 7 bases. V lost 3 bases and J lost 8; bases outside the gene matches: 7. This CDR3 region has 15 residues. The germline gives CDR1 SGHTA, CDR2 FQGTGA. The CDR3 nucleotides read TGTGCCAGCAGCTTGGCCGGGGACAGCCATTCACCCCTCCACTTT. It codes for CASSLAGDSHSPLHF. The full variable domain, its missing parts supplied by reference TRBV7-3 and TRBJ1-6, is GAGVSQTPSNKVTEKGKYVELRCDPISGHTALYWYRQSLGQGPEFLIYFQGTGAADDSGLPNDRFFAVRPEGSVSTLKIQRTERGDSAVYLCASSLAGDSHSPLHFGNGTRLTVT.

The chain has TRBV5-1 and TRBJ1-2; 10 nucleotides align to TRBD1. The germline V gene encodes CDR1 SGHRS and CDR2 YFSETQ. There are 16 residues in the CDR3. With 2 bases clipped from V and 5 bases from J, the junction kept 9 bases outside the gene matches. CDR3 in DNA: TGCGCCAGCAGCTTCACCGGGACAGGGGAGAGGTATGGCTACACCTTC. Its protein product is CASSFTGTGERYGYTF.

This chain links TRBV9 with TRBJ2-1, with D uncertain. The CDR3 is made up of 12 amino acids. Germline lookup yields CDR1 SGDLS and CDR2 YYNGEE. With 4 bases removed from V and 8 bases from J, the gap between germline ends came to 10 bases. Here the CDR3 DNA reads TGTGCCAGCAGCCCCGAGGTAGATGAGCAGTTCTTC. Encoded protein: CASSPEVDEQFF.

This clone was seen a few times. Additional DNA sequences in this sample encode the identical CDR3. This chain joins TRBV9 and TRBJ2-1, with no clear D. Looked up from germline, CDR1 is SGDLS and CDR2 is YYNGEE. This CDR3 is built from 10 residues. V was clipped by 3 bases and J by 6 bases, with 1 base between them. DNA of the CDR3: TGTGCCAGCAGCGGCAATGAGCAGTTCTTC. Protein sequence: CASSGNEQFF.

The V gene is TRBV6-1, the J gene TRBJ1-1; D gene unclear. This CDR3 is 12 amino acids long. CDR1 MNHNS and CDR2 SASEGT come from the germline V gene. Trimming removed 4 bases at V and 4 bases at J, with 7 bases between. The CDR3 bases are TGTGCCAGCAGTGTGGTAGGCACTGAAGCTTTCTTT. This translates into CASSVVGTEAFF.

The rearrangement joins TRBV19 to TRBJ1-1, with TRBD1 identical over 10 bases. The junction had 8 bases not matched to a gene; V was cut back by 6 bases and J by 1 base. The CDR3 runs to 16 residues. Per the germline V gene, CDR1 is LNHDA and CDR2 is SQIVND (reference sequence). The CDR3 DNA follows: TGTGCCAGTAGGGCACCGGGACAGGGGCGGAACACTGAAGCTTTCTTT. Translation: CASRAPGQGRNTEAFF.